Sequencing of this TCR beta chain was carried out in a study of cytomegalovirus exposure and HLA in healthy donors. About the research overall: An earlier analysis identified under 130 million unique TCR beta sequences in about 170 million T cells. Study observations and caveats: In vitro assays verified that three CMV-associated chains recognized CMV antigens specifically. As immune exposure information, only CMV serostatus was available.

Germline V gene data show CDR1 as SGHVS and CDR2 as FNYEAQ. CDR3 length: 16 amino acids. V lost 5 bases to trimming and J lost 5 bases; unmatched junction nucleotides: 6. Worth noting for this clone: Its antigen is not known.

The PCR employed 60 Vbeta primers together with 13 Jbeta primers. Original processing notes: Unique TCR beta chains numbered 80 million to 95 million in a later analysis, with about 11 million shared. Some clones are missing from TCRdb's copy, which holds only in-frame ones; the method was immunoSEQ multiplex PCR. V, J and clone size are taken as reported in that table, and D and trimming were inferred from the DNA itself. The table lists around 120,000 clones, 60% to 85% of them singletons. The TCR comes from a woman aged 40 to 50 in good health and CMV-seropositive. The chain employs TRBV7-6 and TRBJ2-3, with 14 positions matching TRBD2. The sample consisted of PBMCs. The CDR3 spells CASSAPTSGGGDTQYF. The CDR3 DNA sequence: TGTGCCAGCAGCGCTCCGACTAGCGGGGGGGGAGATACGCAGTATTTT.